These T cell receptor beta chains were read from a single sample in a study of identical twins. In TCRdb, the 5' RACE reads were re-called with MiXCR into one record per CDR3 protein. The profile covers some 560,000 distinct CDR3 sequences, with more than 9% appearing a single time and roughly 3% taken by the ten largest. The sample was also reused in another study, on yellow fever vaccine responses in identical twins.

Material for sequencing was PBMCs. The receptors derive from a woman between 18 and 30 years old in good health. Both conserved end residues are part of each CDR3. The D gene is left open where the match is weak. Clone size, where shown, is once, few, many, or a class for clones that have expanded.

v_call: TRBV9
d_call: TRBD2
j_call: TRBJ2-1
clone_size: -
cdr3_aa: CASSVGPRLADNEQFF
cdr3_nt: TGTGCCAGCAGCGTAGGTCCAAGACTAGCGGACAATGAGCAGTTCTTC

v_call: TRBV20-1
d_call: TRBD2
j_call: TRBJ2-1
clone_size: few
cdr3_aa: CSARYGTSGNNEQFF
cdr3_nt: TGCAGTGCTAGATACGGGACTAGCGGGAACAATGAGCAGTTCTTC

v_call: TRBV27
d_call: -
j_call: TRBJ1-1
clone_size: many
cdr3_aa: CASSLSIPGLLMNTEAFF
cdr3_nt: TGTGCCAGCAGTTTATCGATCCCGGGACTTCTGATGAACACTGAAGCTTTCTTT

v_call: TRBV7-2
d_call: -
j_call: TRBJ2-5
clone_size: -
cdr3_aa: CASSFAQGRYQETQYF
cdr3_nt: TGTGCCAGCAGCTTTGCCCAAGGACGGTACCAAGAGACCCAGTACTTC

v_call: TRBV7-2
d_call: TRBD1
j_call: TRBJ2-7
clone_size: few
cdr3_aa: CASSTRQGASEQYF
cdr3_nt: TGTGCCAGCAGCACTCGACAGGGGGCGAGCGAGCAGTACTTC

v_call: TRBV7-6
d_call: -
j_call: TRBJ1-1
clone_size: -
cdr3_aa: CASSFTEALMNTEAFF
cdr3_nt: TGTGCCAGCAGCTTCACGGAAGCCTTAATGAACACTGAAGCTTTCTTT

v_call: TRBV6-1
d_call: -
j_call: TRBJ2-1
clone_size: many
cdr3_aa: CASTHPLNNEQFF
cdr3_nt: TGTGCCAGCACTCACCCACTGAACAATGAGCAGTTCTTC

v_call: TRBV5-1
d_call: TRBD2
j_call: TRBJ2-2
clone_size: many
cdr3_aa: CASSAGLVNTGELFF
cdr3_nt: TGCGCCAGCAGCGCGGGACTAGTGAACACCGGGGAGCTGTTTTTT

v_call: TRBV20-1
d_call: TRBD1
j_call: TRBJ1-1
clone_size: few
cdr3_aa: CSAPGTLTGSKSEAFF
cdr3_nt: TGCAGTGCTCCTGGAACACTGACAGGGTCAAAATCGGAAGCTTTCTTT

v_call: TRBV10-1
d_call: TRBD2
j_call: TRBJ2-1
clone_size: -
cdr3_aa: CASSESTSGSFNEQFF
cdr3_nt: TGCGCCAGCAGTGAGTCCACTAGCGGGTCTTTCAATGAGCAGTTCTTC

v_call: TRBV27
d_call: TRBD2
j_call: TRBJ2-3
clone_size: many
cdr3_aa: CASSPSSGGTDTQYF
cdr3_nt: TGTGCCAGCAGTCCGTCTAGCGGGGGCACAGATACGCAGTATTTT

v_call: TRBV4-2
d_call: -
j_call: TRBJ2-5
clone_size: many
cdr3_aa: CASSQDTGTETQYF
cdr3_nt: TGTGCCAGCAGCCAAGATACGGGAACCGAGACCCAGTACTTC

v_call: TRBV2
d_call: TRBD2
j_call: TRBJ2-1
clone_size: many
cdr3_aa: CASTGPGGSSNEQFF
cdr3_nt: TGTGCCAGCACGGGCCCGGGCGGGAGTAGCAATGAGCAGTTCTTC

v_call: TRBV7-8
d_call: TRBD2
j_call: TRBJ2-5
clone_size: few
cdr3_aa: CASSLRGGTQYF
cdr3_nt: TGTGCCAGCAGCTTGCGCGGGGGGACCCAGTACTTC

v_call: TRBV11-2
d_call: TRBD1
j_call: TRBJ2-3
clone_size: -
cdr3_aa: CASSFRDRETDTQYF
cdr3_nt: TGTGCCAGCAGCTTCCGGGACAGGGAAACAGATACGCAGTATTTT

v_call: TRBV20-1
d_call: TRBD1
j_call: TRBJ2-7
clone_size: many
cdr3_aa: CSARDRSGQGIYEQYF
cdr3_nt: TGCAGTGCTAGAGATCGGTCAGGACAGGGGATATACGAGCAGTACTTC

v_call: TRBV5-1
d_call: -
j_call: TRBJ1-1
clone_size: -
cdr3_aa: CASSLEVGVVPEAFF
cdr3_nt: TGCGCCAGCAGCTTGGAGGTAGGGGTAGTCCCTGAAGCTTTCTTT

v_call: TRBV4-1
d_call: -
j_call: TRBJ2-7
clone_size: many
cdr3_aa: CASSPPGLSNEQYF
cdr3_nt: TGCGCCAGCAGCCCACCGGGACTCTCAAACGAGCAGTACTTC

v_call: TRBV7-9
d_call: -
j_call: TRBJ2-3
clone_size: -
cdr3_aa: CASSLGLHTQYF
cdr3_nt: TGTGCCAGCAGCTTGGGCCTACATACGCAGTATTTT

v_call: TRBV18
d_call: -
j_call: TRBJ1-1
clone_size: -
cdr3_aa: CASSPWEGNTEAFF
cdr3_nt: TGTGCCAGCTCACCCTGGGAAGGGAACACTGAAGCTTTCTTT

v_call: TRBV7-2
d_call: TRBD2
j_call: TRBJ2-7
clone_size: many
cdr3_aa: CASSPGLAVYEQYF
cdr3_nt: TGTGCCAGCAGTCCGGGACTAGCGGTTTACGAGCAGTACTTC

v_call: TRBV7-7
d_call: -
j_call: TRBJ2-2
clone_size: few
cdr3_aa: CASSPDGPAGELFF
cdr3_nt: TGTGCTAGCAGCCCCGATGGACCGGCCGGGGAGCTGTTTTTT

v_call: TRBV4-1
d_call: -
j_call: TRBJ2-3
clone_size: -
cdr3_aa: CASSQDLQLRTDTQYF
cdr3_nt: TGCGCCAGCAGCCAAGATTTACAGCTGCGCACAGATACGCAGTATTTT

v_call: TRBV13
d_call: TRBD2
j_call: TRBJ2-7
clone_size: few
cdr3_aa: CASSSRLRTSAYEQYF
cdr3_nt: TGTGCCAGCAGCTCCCGCCTCCGGACTAGCGCCTACGAGCAGTACTTC

v_call: TRBV20-1
d_call: TRBD1
j_call: TRBJ2-1
clone_size: -
cdr3_aa: CSARFSGTGGSEQFF
cdr3_nt: TGCAGTGCTAGATTTTCTGGGACAGGGGGCAGTGAGCAGTTCTTC

v_call: TRBV6-2/TRBV6-3
d_call: TRBD2
j_call: TRBJ2-7
clone_size: -
cdr3_aa: CASSYSASGLGAYEQYF
cdr3_nt: TGTGCCAGCAGTTACTCGGCTAGCGGGCTGGGAGCCTACGAGCAGTACTTC

v_call: TRBV28
d_call: TRBD2
j_call: TRBJ2-3
clone_size: -
cdr3_aa: CASSSGGAGVTDTQYF
cdr3_nt: TGTGCCAGCAGTTCGGGGGGGGCCGGCGTAACAGATACGCAGTATTTT

v_call: TRBV25-1
d_call: TRBD1
j_call: TRBJ1-5
clone_size: many
cdr3_aa: CASSRTGNGQPQHF
cdr3_nt: TGTGCCAGCAGCCGGACAGGGAACGGGCAGCCCCAGCATTTT

v_call: TRBV4-3
d_call: TRBD2
j_call: TRBJ2-1
clone_size: -
cdr3_aa: CASSQDRGLATNEQFF
cdr3_nt: TGCGCCAGCAGCCAAGATCGGGGACTAGCTACGAATGAGCAGTTCTTC

v_call: TRBV12-3/TRBV12-4
d_call: TRBD2
j_call: TRBJ2-7
clone_size: few
cdr3_aa: CASSQGTSGGHEQYF
cdr3_nt: TGTGCCAGCAGTCAAGGGACTAGCGGGGGCCACGAGCAGTACTTC

v_call: TRBV11-2
d_call: -
j_call: TRBJ2-7
clone_size: -
cdr3_aa: CASSLETSRRGYEQYF
cdr3_nt: TGTGCCAGCAGCTTGGAGACGAGCAGGAGGGGATACGAGCAGTACTTC

v_call: TRBV11-3
d_call: -
j_call: TRBJ2-3
clone_size: -
cdr3_aa: CASTQSIQSDTQYF
cdr3_nt: TGTGCCAGCACCCAAAGCATCCAGTCCGATACGCAGTATTTT

v_call: TRBV6-4
d_call: -
j_call: TRBJ2-2
clone_size: -
cdr3_aa: CASSDRENTGELFF
cdr3_nt: TGTGCCAGCAGTGACCGGGAGAACACCGGGGAGCTGTTTTTT

v_call: TRBV6-2/TRBV6-3
d_call: -
j_call: TRBJ2-4
clone_size: many
cdr3_aa: CASSPTSSTGKNIQYF
cdr3_nt: TGTGCCAGCAGCCCTACTAGCTCGACGGGCAAAAACATTCAGTACTTC

v_call: TRBV12-3/TRBV12-4
d_call: -
j_call: TRBJ2-1
clone_size: few
cdr3_aa: CASSFGGGPNNEQFF
cdr3_nt: TGTGCCAGCAGTTTTGGGGGGGGGCCAAACAATGAGCAGTTCTTC

v_call: TRBV4-2
d_call: -
j_call: TRBJ2-7
clone_size: few
cdr3_aa: CASSQGGGGYEQYF
cdr3_nt: TGTGCCAGCAGCCAAGGGGGGGGCGGGTACGAGCAGTACTTC

v_call: TRBV20-1
d_call: TRBD1
j_call: TRBJ1-4
clone_size: many
cdr3_aa: CSAQAGTDSTNEKLFF
cdr3_nt: TGCAGTGCCCAAGCCGGGACAGACTCAACTAATGAAAAACTGTTTTTT

v_call: TRBV19
d_call: -
j_call: TRBJ1-2
clone_size: few
cdr3_aa: CASSMHRDANF
cdr3_nt: TGTGCCAGTAGTATGCACCGGGACGCCAACTTC

v_call: TRBV27
d_call: -
j_call: TRBJ2-7
clone_size: many
cdr3_aa: CASSLLGIGYEQYF
cdr3_nt: TGTGCCAGCAGTCTTCTCGGTATAGGGTACGAGCAGTACTTC

v_call: TRBV27
d_call: -
j_call: TRBJ2-1
clone_size: -
cdr3_aa: CASSLTTPSSYNEQFF
cdr3_nt: TGTGCCAGCAGTTTAACGACTCCAAGCTCCTACAATGAGCAGTTCTTC

v_call: TRBV5-6
d_call: TRBD2
j_call: TRBJ2-3
clone_size: -
cdr3_aa: CASSLRAGLAPSTDTQYF
cdr3_nt: TGTGCCAGCAGCTTGAGGGCGGGACTAGCGCCGAGCACAGATACGCAGTATTTT

v_call: TRBV4-1
d_call: TRBD2
j_call: TRBJ2-1
clone_size: few
cdr3_aa: CASSLALAGNLNEQFF
cdr3_nt: TGCGCCAGCAGCCTGGCCCTAGCGGGGAACTTGAATGAGCAGTTCTTC

v_call: TRBV5-6
d_call: -
j_call: TRBJ2-5
clone_size: many
cdr3_aa: CASSWQETQYF
cdr3_nt: TGTGCCAGCAGCTGGCAAGAGACCCAGTACTTC

v_call: TRBV15
d_call: TRBD1
j_call: TRBJ2-7
clone_size: -
cdr3_aa: CATSRVVGTGGEQYF
cdr3_nt: TGTGCCACCAGCAGAGTTGTTGGGACAGGGGGCGAGCAGTACTTC

v_call: TRBV10-1
d_call: TRBD1
j_call: TRBJ1-2
clone_size: few
cdr3_aa: CASSPKTGPNYGYTF
cdr3_nt: TGCGCCAGCAGCCCCAAGACAGGGCCTAACTATGGCTACACCTTC

v_call: TRBV20-1
d_call: TRBD2
j_call: TRBJ2-1
clone_size: -
cdr3_aa: CSARGLAGGQSSYNEQFF
cdr3_nt: TGCAGTGCTAGGGGACTAGCGGGAGGGCAATCCTCCTACAATGAGCAGTTCTTC

v_call: TRBV5-1
d_call: TRBD1
j_call: TRBJ2-1
clone_size: few
cdr3_aa: CASSPGQGSDNEQFF
cdr3_nt: TGCGCCAGCAGCCCGGGACAGGGGTCCGACAATGAGCAGTTCTTC

v_call: TRBV20-1
d_call: -
j_call: TRBJ2-2
clone_size: few
cdr3_aa: CSALDLKHTGELFF
cdr3_nt: TGCAGTGCGCTGGACCTCAAGCACACCGGGGAGCTGTTTTTT

v_call: TRBV12-3/TRBV12-4
d_call: -
j_call: TRBJ1-6
clone_size: many
cdr3_aa: CASSLVGADNSPLHF
cdr3_nt: TGTGCCAGCAGTTTAGTGGGGGCAGATAATTCACCCCTCCACTTT

v_call: TRBV27
d_call: -
j_call: TRBJ1-1
clone_size: -
cdr3_aa: CASVGGRKAFF
cdr3_nt: TGTGCCAGCGTCGGGGGGCGGAAAGCTTTCTTT

v_call: TRBV27
d_call: TRBD2
j_call: TRBJ2-1
clone_size: -
cdr3_aa: CASSSTSGTIYNEQFF
cdr3_nt: TGTGCCAGCAGTTCGACTAGCGGGACGATATACAATGAGCAGTTCTTC

v_call: TRBV3-1
d_call: TRBD1
j_call: TRBJ2-7
clone_size: few
cdr3_aa: CASSQGPGQGFYEQYF
cdr3_nt: TGTGCCAGCAGCCAAGGACCGGGACAGGGATTCTACGAGCAGTACTTC

v_call: TRBV5-1
d_call: -
j_call: TRBJ2-1
clone_size: many
cdr3_aa: CASSLKNNEQFF
cdr3_nt: TGCGCCAGCAGCCTTAAAAACAATGAGCAGTTCTTC

v_call: TRBV15
d_call: TRBD2
j_call: TRBJ2-5
clone_size: few
cdr3_aa: CATSRPPGLAVETQYF
cdr3_nt: TGTGCCACCAGCAGACCACCGGGACTAGCAGTGGAGACCCAGTACTTC

v_call: TRBV4-2
d_call: TRBD2
j_call: TRBJ2-3
clone_size: many
cdr3_aa: CASSQEVAGGRDTQYF
cdr3_nt: TGTGCCAGCAGCCAAGAAGTAGCGGGAGGCCGGGATACGCAGTATTTT